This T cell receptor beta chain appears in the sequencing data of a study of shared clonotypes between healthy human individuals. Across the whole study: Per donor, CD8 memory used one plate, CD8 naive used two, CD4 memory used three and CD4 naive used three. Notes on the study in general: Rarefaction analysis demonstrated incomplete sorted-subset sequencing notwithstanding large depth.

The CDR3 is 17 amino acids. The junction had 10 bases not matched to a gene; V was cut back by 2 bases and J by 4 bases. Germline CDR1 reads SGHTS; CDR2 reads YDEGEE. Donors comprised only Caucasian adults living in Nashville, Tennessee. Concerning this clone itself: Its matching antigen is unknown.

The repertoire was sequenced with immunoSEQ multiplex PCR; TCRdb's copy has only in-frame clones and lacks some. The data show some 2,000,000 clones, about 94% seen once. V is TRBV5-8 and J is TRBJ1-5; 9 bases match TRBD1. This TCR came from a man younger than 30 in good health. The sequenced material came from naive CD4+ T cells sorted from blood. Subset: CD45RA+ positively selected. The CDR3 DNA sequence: TGTGCCAGCAGCTTTTCCGGGACAGGGTACCCAAATCAGCCCCAGCATTTT. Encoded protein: CASSFSGTGYPNQPQHF.